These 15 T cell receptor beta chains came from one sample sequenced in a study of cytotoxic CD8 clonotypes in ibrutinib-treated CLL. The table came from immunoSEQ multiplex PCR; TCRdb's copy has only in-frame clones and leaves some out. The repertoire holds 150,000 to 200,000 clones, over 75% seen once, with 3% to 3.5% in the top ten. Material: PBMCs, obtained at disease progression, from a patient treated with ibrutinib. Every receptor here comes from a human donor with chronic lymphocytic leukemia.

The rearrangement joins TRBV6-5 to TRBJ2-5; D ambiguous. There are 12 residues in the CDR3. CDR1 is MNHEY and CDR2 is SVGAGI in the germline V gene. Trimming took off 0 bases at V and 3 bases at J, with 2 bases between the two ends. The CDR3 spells CASSYSKETQYF. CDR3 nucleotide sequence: TGTGCCAGCAGTTACTCGAAAGAGACCCAGTACTTC.

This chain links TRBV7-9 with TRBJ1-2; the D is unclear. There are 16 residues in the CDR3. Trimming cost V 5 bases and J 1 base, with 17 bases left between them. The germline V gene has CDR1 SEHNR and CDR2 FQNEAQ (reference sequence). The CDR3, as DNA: TGTGCCAGCAGCCTGACGGGTTCACAACGTAACTATGGCTACACCTTC. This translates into CASSLTGSQRNYGYTF.

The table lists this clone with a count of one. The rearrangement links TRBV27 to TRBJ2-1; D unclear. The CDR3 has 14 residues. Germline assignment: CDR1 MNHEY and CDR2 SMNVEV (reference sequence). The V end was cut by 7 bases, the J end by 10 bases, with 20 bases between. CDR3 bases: TGTGCCAGCACCCCCAGGTACTCTTACGGAGAGCAGTTCTTC. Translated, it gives CASTPRYSYGEQFF.

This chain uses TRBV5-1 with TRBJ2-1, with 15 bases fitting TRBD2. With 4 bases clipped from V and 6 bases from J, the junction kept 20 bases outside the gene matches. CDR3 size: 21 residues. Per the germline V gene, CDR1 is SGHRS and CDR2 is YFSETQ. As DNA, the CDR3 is TGCGCCAGCAGCCAGCCTGTAAGGACTAGCGGGAGGGCCTTACCCATCAATGAGCAGTTCTTC. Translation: CASSQPVRTSGRALPINEQFF. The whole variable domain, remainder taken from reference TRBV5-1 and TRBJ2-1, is KAGVTQTPRYLIKTRGQQVTLSCSPISGHRSVSWYQQTPGQGLQFLFEYFSETQRNKGNFPGRFSGRQFSNSRSEMNVSTLELGDSALYLCASSQPVRTSGRALPINEQFFGPGTRLTVL.

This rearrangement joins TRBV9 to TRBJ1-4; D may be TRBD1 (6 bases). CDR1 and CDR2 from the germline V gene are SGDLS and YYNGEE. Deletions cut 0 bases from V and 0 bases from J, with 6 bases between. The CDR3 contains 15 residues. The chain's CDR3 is CASSVGGPTNEKLFF. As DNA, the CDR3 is TGTGCCAGCAGCGTAGGGGGGCCAACTAATGAAAAACTGTTTTTT. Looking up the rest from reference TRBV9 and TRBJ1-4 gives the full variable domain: DSGVTQTPKHLITATGQRVTLRCSPRSGDLSVYWYQQSLDQGLQFLIQYYNGEERAKGNILERFSAQQFPDLHSELNLSSLELGDSALYFCASSVGGPTNEKLFFGSGTQLSVL.

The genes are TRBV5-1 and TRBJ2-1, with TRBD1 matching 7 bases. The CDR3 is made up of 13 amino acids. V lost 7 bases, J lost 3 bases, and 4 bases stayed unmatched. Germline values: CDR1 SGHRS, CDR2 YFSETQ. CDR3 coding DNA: TGCGCCAGCGCCAGACAGGGCTACAATGAGCAGTTCTTC. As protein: CASARQGYNEQFF.

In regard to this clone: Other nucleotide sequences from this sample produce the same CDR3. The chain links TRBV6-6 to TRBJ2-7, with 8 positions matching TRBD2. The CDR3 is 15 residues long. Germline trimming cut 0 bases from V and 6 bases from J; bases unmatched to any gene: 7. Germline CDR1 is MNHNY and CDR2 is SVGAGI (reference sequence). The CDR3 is CASSYSTTAGAEQYF. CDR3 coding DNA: TGTGCCAGCAGTTACTCGACAACAGCGGGAGCCGAGCAGTACTTC.

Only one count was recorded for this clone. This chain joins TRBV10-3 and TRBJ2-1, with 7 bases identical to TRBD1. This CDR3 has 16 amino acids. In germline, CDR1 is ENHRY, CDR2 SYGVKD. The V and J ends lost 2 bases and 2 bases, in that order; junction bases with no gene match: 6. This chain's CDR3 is CAISEATGFTYNEQFF. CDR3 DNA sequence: TGTGCCATCAGTGAGGCGACAGGGTTCACCTACAATGAGCAGTTCTTC.

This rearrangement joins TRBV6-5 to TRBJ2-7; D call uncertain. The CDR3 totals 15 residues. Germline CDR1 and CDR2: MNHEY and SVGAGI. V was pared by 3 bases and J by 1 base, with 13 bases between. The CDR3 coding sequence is TGTGCCAGCAGTTATGGCCAGGCTAGTTCCTACGAGCAGTACTTC. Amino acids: CASSYGQASSYEQYF.

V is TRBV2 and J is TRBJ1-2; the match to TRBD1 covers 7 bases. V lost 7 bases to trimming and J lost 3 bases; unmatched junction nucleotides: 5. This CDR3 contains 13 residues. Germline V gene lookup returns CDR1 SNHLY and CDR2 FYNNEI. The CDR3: CASTWGQYYGYTF. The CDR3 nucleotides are TGTGCCAGCACCTGGGGACAGTACTATGGCTACACCTTC.

CDR3 sequence (DNA): TGCAGCGCCGGACAGGGGAGGTACGAGCAGTACTTC. Encoded protein: CSAGQGRYEQYF. The rearrangement uses TRBV29-1 and TRBJ2-7; TRBD1 aligns across 9 bases. Germline CDR1 SQVTM, CDR2 ANQGSEA. J gave up 4 bases and V 7 bases, and 5 bases lay outside the gene matches. This CDR3 comprises 12 residues.

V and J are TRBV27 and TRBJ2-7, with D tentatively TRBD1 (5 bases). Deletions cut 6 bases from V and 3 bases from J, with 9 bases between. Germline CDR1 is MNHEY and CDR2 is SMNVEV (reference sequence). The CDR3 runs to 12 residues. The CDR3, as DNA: TGTGCCAGCAGCCCCACAGGCTACGAGCAGTACTTC. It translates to CASSPTGYEQYF.

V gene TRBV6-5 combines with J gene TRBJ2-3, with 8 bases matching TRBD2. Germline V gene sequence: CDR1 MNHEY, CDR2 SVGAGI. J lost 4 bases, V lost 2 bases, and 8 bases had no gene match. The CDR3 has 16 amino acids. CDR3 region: CASSYGVSSGSDTQYF. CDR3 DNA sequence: TGTGCCAGCAGTTACGGTGTTTCTAGCGGGTCAGATACGCAGTATTTT.

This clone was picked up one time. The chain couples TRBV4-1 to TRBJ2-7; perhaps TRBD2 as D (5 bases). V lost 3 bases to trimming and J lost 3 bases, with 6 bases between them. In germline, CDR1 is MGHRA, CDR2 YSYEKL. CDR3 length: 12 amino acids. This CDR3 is CASSHRGYEQYF. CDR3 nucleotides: TGCGCCAGCAGCCACCGGGGCTACGAGCAGTACTTC.

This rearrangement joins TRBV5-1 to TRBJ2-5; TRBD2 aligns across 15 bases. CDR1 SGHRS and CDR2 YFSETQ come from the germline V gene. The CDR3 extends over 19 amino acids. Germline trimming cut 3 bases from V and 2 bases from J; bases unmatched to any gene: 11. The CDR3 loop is CASSWMSGTSGRSQETQYF. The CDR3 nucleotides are TGCGCCAGCAGCTGGATGAGCGGGACTAGCGGGAGGTCGCAAGAGACCCAGTACTTC.